This entry lists 16 T cell receptor beta chains sequenced from one sample in a study of T-cell reconstitution after alpha-beta-depleted transplantation in children. Unique molecular identifiers were built into the TCRbeta library. From the PCR reads, TCRdb called clonotypes with MiXCR, one entry per CDR3 protein. The table records 500,000 or so distinct CDR3 sequences, about 30% of them present only once. Material: PBMCs from the stem cell graft donor, obtained from the stem cell graft. All receptors derive from a human donor who donated a stem cell graft to a child with aplastic anemia.

The chain is built from TRBV20-1 and TRBJ1-5; D is unclear. Germline assignment: CDR1 DFQATT and CDR2 SNEGSKA (reference sequence). The length of the CDR3 is 17 residues. The germline V and J ends were trimmed by 0 bases and 0 bases, with 15 bases remaining between them. The CDR3 is CSARDPADYSSNQPQHF. The CDR3 coding sequence is TGCAGTGCTAGAGATCCGGCAGATTACTCTAGCAATCAGCCCCAGCATTTT.

The J gene is TRBJ2-5, the V gene TRBV4-2; no clear D. V was shortened by 1 base and J by 2 bases, with 8 bases between the two germline ends. Germline V gene sequence: CDR1 LGHNA, CDR2 YNFKEQ. The CDR3 runs to 14 residues. The chain's CDR3 is CASSQGLGQETQYF. The CDR3 DNA reads TGTGCCAGCAGCCAAGGCTTGGGGCAAGAGACCCAGTACTTC.

The chain is built from TRBV29-1 and TRBJ1-5; 7 bases align to TRBD1. V dropped 7 bases and J dropped 4; count of bases not matched to a gene: 10. Germline loops: CDR1 SQVTM, CDR2 ANQGSEA. The CDR3 loop spans 14 amino acids. CDR3 region: CSAGEGAGNQPQHF. The DNA of the CDR3 is TGCAGCGCGGGGGAGGGGGCAGGTAATCAGCCCCAGCATTTT.

The chain recombines TRBV4-3 with TRBJ2-5; maybe TRBD1 (5 bases). CDR3 length: 14 amino acids. CDR1 LGHNA and CDR2 YSLEER come from the germline V gene. V gave up 0 bases and J gave up 7 bases, with 12 bases separating them. This chain's CDR3 is CASSQDAGFGTQYF. The DNA for the CDR3 is TGCGCCAGCAGCCAAGATGCAGGGTTTGGGACCCAGTACTTC.

This clonotype was recorded a few times. The chain carries TRBV29-1 and TRBJ1-1; D call uncertain. This CDR3 contains 11 residues. Trimming removed 4 bases at V and 5 bases at J, with 8 bases between. The germline V gene has CDR1 SQVTM and CDR2 ANQGSEA. This chain's CDR3 is CSVVSLTEAFF. The CDR3 nucleotides are TGCAGCGTTGTAAGTCTTACTGAAGCTTTCTTT.

This sequence joins TRBV12-3 or TRBV12-4 and TRBJ2-1, with a tentative D call TRBD1 (6 bases). Between the trimmed V and J ends, which lost 1 base and 6 bases, there was a span of 10 bases. The CDR3 is 14 amino acids. The CDR3 DNA reads as TGTGCCAGCAGTTTAGGACAGGTCGCCAATGAGCAGTTCTTC. The encoded protein is CASSLGQVANEQFF.

The J gene is TRBJ2-7, the V gene TRBV11-3, with D perhaps matching TRBD1 or TRBD2 (5 bases each). Between the trimmed V and J ends, which lost 0 bases and 6 bases, there was a span of 18 bases. Germline values: CDR1 SGHNT, CDR2 YENEEA. The CDR3 loop spans 16 amino acids. The CDR3, as DNA: TGTGCCAGCAGCTTAGATCGTTTAGGGGAGAGAGTCGAGCAGTACGTC. It is translated as CASSLDRLGERVEQYV.

The V and J genes are TRBV5-1 and TRBJ2-3; D uncertain. Germline V gene lookup returns CDR1 SGHRS and CDR2 YFSETQ. Trimming pared 0 bases from V and 6 bases from J, leaving 11 bases between. The CDR3 is 14 amino acids. CDR3 nucleotides: TGCGCCAGCAGCTTGGCCGTCCTCCCGGATACGCAGTATTTT. Translation gives CASSLAVLPDTQYF. The entire variable domain, with the rest obtained from reference TRBV5-1 and TRBJ2-3, is as follows: KAGVTQTPRYLIKTRGQQVTLSCSPISGHRSVSWYQQTPGQGLQFLFEYFSETQRNKGNFPGRFSGRQFSNSRSEMNVSTLELGDSALYLCASSLAVLPDTQYFGPGTRLTVL.

This clonotype was counted between two and nine times. The chain recombines TRBV7-2 with TRBJ2-7, with TRBD1 identical over 8 bases. In germline, CDR1 is SGHTA, CDR2 FQGNSA. Trimming took 5 bases from V and 2 from J; bases not matched to a gene: 5. This CDR3 comprises 14 residues. CDR3 DNA sequence: TGTGCCAGCAGCCCAGACAGGGGACCCTACGAGCAGTACTTC. Its translation is CASSPDRGPYEQYF.

This clonotype turned up a few times. The CDR3 DNA follows: TGCAGTGTCACATCCGGCCGGGGATACGACGAGCAGTACTTC. Translation: CSVTSGRGYDEQYF. This sequence joins TRBV20-1 and TRBJ2-7; the D gene is possibly TRBD2 (5 bases). CDR1 DFQATT and CDR2 SNEGSKA come from the germline V gene (reference sequence). This CDR3 region has 14 residues. Trimming stripped 7 bases from V and 5 bases from J, with 21 bases between.

The chain combines TRBV7-9 with TRBJ1-4; perhaps TRBD1 as D (5 bases). With 5 bases removed from V and 4 bases from J, the gap between germline ends came to 8 bases. The germline CDR1 and CDR2 sequences are SEHNR and FQNEAQ (reference sequence). The CDR3 is 13 residues long. The CDR3 is CASSPDSNEKLFF. DNA of the CDR3: TGTGCCAGCAGCCCAGACAGTAATGAAAAACTGTTTTTT.

This clonotype was detected a few times. The V call is TRBV3-1, the J call TRBJ2-3; D remains unclear. Per the germline V gene, CDR1 is LGHDT and CDR2 is YNNKEL (reference sequence). The CDR3 runs 12 residues. V lost 8 bases and J 1 base, leaving 7 bases between the germline ends. As DNA, the CDR3 is TGTGCCAGCTCACGGCGCACAGATACGCAGTATTTT. Encoded protein: CASSRRTDTQYF.

This chain joins TRBV9 and TRBJ2-3; D call uncertain. Germline CDR1 is SGDLS and CDR2 is YYNGEE. V was shortened by 4 bases and J by 0 bases, with 12 bases between the two germline ends. This CDR3 spans 15 amino acids. CDR3 protein: CASSPNTISTDTQYF. As DNA, the CDR3 is TGTGCCAGCAGCCCGAATACGATTAGCACAGATACGCAGTATTTT.

The CDR3 region has the DNA TGTGCCAGCAGTTACGGTGTGAGGGGCTACGAGCAGTACGTC. Translated: CASSYGVRGYEQYV. The chain is built from TRBV6-2 or TRBV6-3 and TRBJ2-7; D is perhaps TRBD1 or TRBD2 (5 bases each). Germline CDR1 reads MNHEY; CDR2 reads SVGEGT. There are 14 residues in the CDR3. Trimming took off 2 bases at V and 3 bases at J, with 11 bases between the two ends.

This clonotype was seen a few times. V is TRBV29-1 and J is TRBJ1-3; the D gene is possibly TRBD1 (6 bases). The V and J ends lost 8 bases and 0 bases respectively, with 14 bases between them. The CDR3 length is 14 residues. Germline CDR1 and CDR2: SQVTM and ANQGSEA. CDR3 region: CSYKSGVSGNTIYF. The CDR3 DNA reads TGCAGCTACAAATCAGGGGTCTCTGGAAACACCATATATTTT.

The rearrangement links TRBV12-3 or TRBV12-4 to TRBJ2-7; 7 bases are a match to TRBD1. The CDR3 is 15 residues long. Trimming removed 4 bases from V and 3 bases from J; junction bases left unmatched: 9. CDR3 amino acids: CASSSGQEVNYEQYF. CDR3 DNA: TGTGCCAGCAGTTCCGGACAGGAAGTTAACTACGAGCAGTACTTC.